Listed below are T cell receptor beta chains from one sample, sequenced in a study of blood T cell repertoires in COVID-19. The table came from immunoSEQ multiplex PCR; TCRdb's copy has only in-frame clones and leaves some out. The table includes approximately 150,000 clones, approximately 88% detected once. The sequenced sample consisted of peripheral blood. The receptors were sampled from a man between 60 and 75 years old with acute or convalescent COVID-19. Both conserved end residues are trimmed from each CDR3.

TRBV27	ASSSGTGGIQPQH
TRBV2	ASSVSNYGYT
TRBV5-6	ASSLGGGEKLF
TRBV2	ASSEIWGVGTTLEEKLF
TRBV29-1	SVGGLPRTDTQY
TRBV18	ASSQSGQGDTGELF
TRBV3-1/TRBV3-2	ASSQAGQGSNYGYT
TRBV5-1	ASSLGDRNTEAF
TRBV7-8	ASSLVLGLNTEAF
TRBV27	ASAPSGRPNEQF
TRBV2	ASRPITGSDTQY
TRBV6-2/TRBV6-3	ASSYSGLAGVTGELF
TRBV9	ASRDGGGTGELF
TRBV5-1	ASSSDRTPWDTEAF
TRBV19	ASSWTSGSYNEQF
TRBV7-9	ASSLGSGNNQPQH
TRBV4-1	ASSQDRLGGNEQF
TRBV7-9	ASRQLAGGTGDTQY
TRBV5-4	ASSLEPYYTQY
TRBV11-3	ASSFKGFTYGYT
TRBV6-5	ASRSLSTEAF
TRBV5-5	ASSLFRGVNGLNEKLF
TRBV18	ASSPRRGITDTQY
TRBV2	ASRGRRETQY
TRBV7-2	ASSPQRGKETQY
TRBV7-8	ASSWGGHEQY
TRBV15	ATSNHRVGNQPQH
TRBV24-1	ATSDPKGTGVSETQY
TRBV19	ARRSSGRHEQY
TRBV19	ASRDGSQETQY
TRBV5-6	ASSLGTGEAF
TRBV5-1	ASSLDGPTNTGELF
TRBV28	ASSFQRGTQETQY
TRBV6-4	ASRETRGNNEQF
TRBV29-1	SGRQGNNEQF
TRBV29-1	SVGQGSGEVLYTEAF
TRBV5-4	ASSLKGTSGTGSYNEQF
TRBV10-3	AIGSEGQEGYGYT
TRBV6-5	ASSYRDSYAYEQY
TRBV12-5	ARRLGKY
TRBV3-1/TRBV3-2	ASSALSSREQF
TRBV19	ASSDRAPGELF
TRBV4-2	ASSQAGGSGTEAF
TRBV6-5	ASSLPGQERYEQY
TRBV5-1	ASSSEGGDTEAF
TRBV7-2	ASSHLPGNTEAF
TRBV5-1	ASSLDGDTNYGYT
TRBV7-3	ASSSGFNTGELF
TRBV30	AWMGGTGGSGNTIY
TRBV10-1	ASSRGLAGEETQY
TRBV9	ASSVGRGYGNTIY